Listed here are 8 T cell receptor beta chains from one sample, sequenced in a study of identical twins. TCRdb passed the 5' RACE reads through MiXCR, listing each CDR3 protein once. The sample includes hundreds of thousands of distinct CDR3 sequences, 9% to 15% seen only once; the top ten take around 1.5%. The sample also formed part of further work on yellow fever vaccine responses in identical twins.

The sample taken for sequencing was PBMCs. These receptor sequences come from a woman between 18 and 30 years old in good health.

The CDR3 loop reads CSARALPTPNEQFF. DNA of the CDR3: TGCAGTGCTAGAGCCCTCCCGACCCCCAATGAGCAGTTCTTC. The chain is built from TRBV20-1 and TRBJ2-1; D remains unclear. The germline gives CDR1 DFQATT, CDR2 SNEGSKA (reference sequence). The CDR3 sequence is 14 residues long. V was clipped by 1 base and J by 6 bases, with 13 bases between them.

This clonotype has a handful of counts. The chain couples TRBV2 to TRBJ1-2, with a tentative D call TRBD1 (5 bases). This CDR3 region has 14 residues. Between the trimmed V and J ends, which lost 2 bases and 5 bases, there was a span of 12 bases. CDR1 SNHLY and CDR2 FYNNEI come from the germline V gene. This CDR3 is CASSEQGVGYGYTF. For the CDR3, the DNA is TGTGCCAGCAGTGAACAAGGGGTCGGTTATGGCTACACCTTC. The variable domain in full, with the rest retrieved from reference TRBV2 and TRBJ1-2, is EPEVTQTPSHQVTQMGQEVILRCVPISNHLYFYWYRQILGQKVEFLVSFYNNEISEKSEIFDDQFSVERPDGSNFTLKIRSTKLEDSAMYFCASSEQGVGYGYTFGSGTRLTVV.

V usage is TRBV29-1 and J usage is TRBJ2-1; D might be TRBD2 (6 bases). V lost 4 bases to trimming and J lost 4 bases, with 20 bases between them. The length of the CDR3 is 16 residues. Looked up from germline, CDR1 is SQVTM and CDR2 is ANQGSEA. In DNA, the CDR3 is TGCAGCGTTGCTGGGGCCCCGGGAGTACGTTACAATGAGCAGTTCTTC. Residues: CSVAGAPGVRYNEQFF.

There are a few counts of this clonotype. The chain is built from TRBV18 and TRBJ2-5; TRBD1 might be the D (5 bases). The V gene lost 1 base and the J gene lost 1 base, with 10 bases spanning the gap. The CDR3 totals 15 residues. Germline CDR1 is KGHSH and CDR2 is LQKENI. The CDR3: CASSPRVTGQETQYF. Here the CDR3 DNA reads TGTGCCAGCTCACCACGGGTCACAGGCCAAGAGACCCAGTACTTC.

The table lists this clonotype with a few counts. The chain joins TRBV10-3 to TRBJ2-2; unclear D gene. Germline CDR1 and CDR2: ENHRY and SYGVKD. V was pared by 4 bases and J by 7 bases, with 7 bases between. This CDR3 is 12 amino acids long. As DNA, the CDR3 is TGTGCCATCAGTGCGGCGTACGGGGAGCTGTTTTTT. Amino acid sequence: CAISAAYGELFF.

This clonotype was observed a handful of times. A much larger clone differs from this one at a single base, so this may be a read error. The rearrangement links TRBV5-1 to TRBJ2-2; the match to TRBD1 covers 10 bases. This CDR3 has 15 amino acids. The V segment lost 0 bases and the J segment 7 bases; nucleotides outside the gene matches: 3. Germline V CDR1 and CDR2: SGHRS, YFSETQ. This CDR3 is CASSLGQGANGELFF. In DNA, the CDR3 is TGCGCCAGCAGCTTGGGACAGGGGGCGAACGGGGAGCTGTTTTTT.

The chain links TRBV28 to TRBJ2-1, with TRBD1 as a possible D gene (6 bases). The germline V gene encodes CDR1 MDHEN and CDR2 SYDVKM. The CDR3 runs to 16 residues. The V end was cut by 6 bases, the J end by 1 base, with 16 bases between. The CDR3 is CASSPGLRGSYNEQFF. CDR3 in DNA: TGTGCCAGCAGCCCAGGGCTAAGGGGGTCCTACAATGAGCAGTTCTTC.

This clonotype was counted ten times or more. The V call is TRBV20-1, the J call TRBJ2-1, with 10 bases aligning to TRBD2. The CDR3 has 19 residues. V lost 0 bases, J lost 2 bases, and 13 bases stayed unmatched. Germline CDR1 is DFQATT and CDR2 is SNEGSKA (reference sequence). For the CDR3, the DNA is TGCAGTGCTAGAGATCAGTCTAGCGGGAGCAACCTAGCCTACAATGAGCAGTTCTTC. Its translation: CSARDQSSGSNLAYNEQFF.